This T cell receptor beta chain is drawn from a study of OX40 agonist ivuxolimab in advanced cancers. The V end lost 4 bases, the J end lost 6 bases, and 19 bases lay between the germline ends. The length of the CDR3 is 16 residues. Germline assignment: CDR1 SGHNT and CDR2 YENEEA. Sequencing used immunoSEQ multiplex PCR; TCRdb keeps in-frame clones, though not all of them. The sample records 50,000 or so clones, over 85% being singletons. V usage is TRBV11-3 and J usage is TRBJ2-1; a possible D gene is TRBD2 (5 bases). The clonotype originates from an adult with an advanced solid tumor such as melanoma, head and neck, liver or kidney cancer. The material sequenced was CD4+ or CD8+ T cells sorted from blood, taken in a trial of the OX40 agonist ivuxolimab. DNA of the CDR3: TGTGCCAGCAGCTCCGACTTCCCCAGCCGGGGCAATGAGCAGTTCTTC. It translates to CASSSDFPSRGNEQFF.